What follows describes a single T cell receptor (beta chain). Profiled with immunoSEQ multiplex PCR; TCRdb holds only in-frame clones, not every one. The sample consists of approximately 150,000 clones, roughly 83% of them appearing once. V was clipped by 4 bases and J by 4 bases, with 17 bases between them. The CDR3 contains 16 residues. Germline CDR1 and CDR2: MNHNS and SASEGT. The data belong to a study of cytomegalovirus exposure and HLA in healthy donors. The sample comprised PBMCs. This clonotype originated in a man aged 25 to 40 in good health and CMV-seropositive. The chain is built from TRBV6-1 and TRBJ2-1; D unclear. The CDR3 DNA sequence: TGTGCCAGCAGTGGCGGAGAAGCGCCCCGATACAATGAGCAGTTCTTC. This sequence encodes CASSGGEAPRYNEQFF.